This T cell receptor (beta chain) was sequenced for a study of T-cell reconstitution after alpha-beta-depleted transplantation in children. Trimming cost V 9 bases and J 7 bases, with 15 bases left between them. The CDR3 is made up of 12 amino acids. Germline CDR1 is SGHTA and CDR2 is FQGNSA. Using unique molecular identifiers, the investigators prepared the TCRbeta library. One entry per CDR3 protein results from TCRdb running MiXCR on the PCR reads. The sample includes 500,000 to 750,000 distinct CDR3 sequences, 10% to 15% of them seen just once. Overall study findings and caveats: Most T-cell counts and diversity one year after the transplant came from T cells that were newly produced. At day 60, the high TCRbeta diversity found in some patients originated from recipient T cells and thymic progenitors that had survived.

Only a few counts were recorded for this clonotype. The antigen remains undetermined. The chain links TRBV7-2 to TRBJ1-1, with D possibly matching TRBD1 (5 bases). The material sequenced was PBMCs, mostly from graft donor cells, taken 360 days after TCRalphabeta/CD19-depleted stem cell transplant. The sequence was collected from a male patient under 18 who had a stem cell transplant for acute myeloid leukemia, so the T cells may come from the graft donor. CDR3 sequence reads: CASRGGPGEAFF. The DNA for the CDR3 is TGTGCCAGTAGGGGAGGGCCTGGTGAAGCTTTCTTT.